Listed here are 18 T cell receptor beta chains from one sample, sequenced in a study of T cell repertoires in cytomegalovirus infection. In TCRdb, the reads were re-called with MiXCR into one record per CDR3 protein. The sample carries a few hundred thousand distinct CDR3 sequences, about 30% recorded once. Sequencing used PBMCs. The receptors come from a human donor in good health (CMV status not recorded). Some clones in this sample may be carry-over from other donors' samples.

The chain employs TRBV27 and TRBJ2-1; D might be TRBD2 (6 bases). There are 16 residues in the CDR3. V gave up 3 bases and J gave up 4 bases, with 16 bases separating them. Germline V gene sequence: CDR1 MNHEY, CDR2 SMNVEV (reference sequence). DNA for the CDR3: TGTGCCAGCAGTTTCGGAGGAGCCGGGGGATACAATGAGCAGTTCTTC. Its protein product is CASSFGGAGGYNEQFF.

This clonotype has more than one count but fewer than ten. The rearrangement uses TRBV5-6 and TRBJ2-3, with 7 bases that match TRBD1. The CDR3 sequence is 17 residues long. CDR1 SGHDT and CDR2 YYEEEE come from the germline V gene. V was pared by 5 bases and J by 7 bases, with 19 bases of the junction left unmatched. The CDR3 DNA is TGTGCCAGCAGAAGAACCGGGACAGCCCCCCCTACAAATACGCAGTATTTT. Encoded protein: CASRRTGTAPPTNTQYF.

The genes are TRBV19 and TRBJ2-6; TRBD1 or TRBD2 may be the D gene (6 bases each). V was cut by 6 bases and J by 2 bases, with 14 bases left in between. The CDR3 consists of 16 residues. Germline-derived CDR1 and CDR2 are LNHDA and SQIVND (reference sequence). The CDR3 DNA is TGTGCCAGTAGAAAGGGGGGAATCACTGGGGCCAACGTCCTGACTTTC. Protein: CASRKGGITGANVLTF.

The rearrangement uses TRBV5-1 and TRBJ2-1; a possible D gene is TRBD2 (5 bases). Per the germline V gene, CDR1 is SGHRS and CDR2 is YFSETQ. This CDR3 contains 13 residues. Trimming left V 0 bases short and J 8 bases short, with 9 bases between. The CDR3 sequence is CASSLALVYEQFF. The DNA for the CDR3 is TGCGCCAGCAGCTTGGCACTAGTATATGAGCAGTTCTTC.

This clonotype was counted a few times. The chain has TRBV6-1 and TRBJ2-7; 8 positions match TRBD2. CDR1 and CDR2 from the germline V gene are MNHNS and SASEGT. The CDR3 runs 13 residues. J was trimmed by 3 bases and V by 9 bases; bases with no gene match: 7. This chain's CDR3 is CASGLAGRYEQYV. CDR3 sequence (DNA): TGTGCCAGTGGGCTAGCGGGTCGCTACGAGCAGTACGTC.

The chain couples TRBV6-2 or TRBV6-3 to TRBJ2-7, with D uncertain. Germline CDR1 is MNHEY and CDR2 is SVGEGT. This CDR3 has 14 residues. Trimming left V 0 bases short and J 4 bases short, with 10 bases between. CDR3 nucleotide sequence: TGTGCCAGCAGTTACTCCGGTGTAGTGTACGAGCAGTACGTC. This encodes CASSYSGVVYEQYV.

This clonotype was seen ten or more times. V is TRBV7-2 and J is TRBJ1-1; D unclear. Germline CDR1 and CDR2: SGHTA and FQGNSA. The CDR3 covers 14 residues. The V end lost 2 bases, the J end lost 1 base, and 8 bases lay between the germline ends. DNA of the CDR3: TGTGCCAGCAGCTTAATTTTGGGGAACACTGAAGCTTTCTTT. Amino acids: CASSLILGNTEAFF.

The chain couples TRBV5-8 to TRBJ2-1; 8 bases fit TRBD2. This CDR3 has 16 amino acids. Germline V CDR1 and CDR2: SGHTS, YDEGEE. V gave up 2 bases and J gave up 7 bases; unmatched junction bases: 11. The CDR3 region is CASSFFRGTSNNEQFF. The CDR3 coding sequence is TGTGCCAGCAGCTTTTTTCGGGGGACTAGTAATAATGAGCAGTTCTTC. Based on the CDR3 plus reference TRBV5-8 and TRBJ2-1, the full variable domain is EAGVTQSPTHLIKTRGQQATLRCSPISGHTSVYWYQQALGLGLQFLLWYDEGEERNRGNFPPRFSGRQFPNYSSELNVNALELEDSALYLCASSFFRGTSNNEQFFGPGTRLTVL.

This clonotype has only a few counts. The V call is TRBV19, the J call TRBJ2-2, with 8 bases fitting TRBD1. CDR1 is LNHDA, CDR2 SQIVND, per germline (reference sequence). V was clipped by 3 bases and J by 6 bases; unmatched bases: 6. This CDR3 region has 15 residues. CDR3 residues: CASSIGQGAAGELFF. CDR3 bases: TGTGCCAGTAGTATCGGACAGGGAGCAGCCGGGGAGCTGTTTTTT.

The rearrangement uses TRBV7-2 and TRBJ2-2; 13 bases map to TRBD2. V gave up 5 bases and J gave up 3 bases; unmatched junction bases: 3. This CDR3 is built from 16 residues. In germline, CDR1 is SGHTA, CDR2 FQGNSA. The CDR3 spells CASSLTSGRHTGELFF. The CDR3 bases are TGTGCCAGCAGCCTGACTAGCGGGAGGCACACCGGGGAGCTGTTTTTT.

This clonotype was seen a few times. J is TRBJ2-3 and V is TRBV24-1; possibly TRBD1 for D (6 bases). The germline CDR1 and CDR2 sequences are KGHDR and SFDVKD. The V end was cut by 3 bases, the J end by 3 bases, with 15 bases between. CDR3 size: 16 residues. Here the CDR3 reads CATSDATGMETDTQYF. Written as DNA, the CDR3 is TGTGCCACCAGTGATGCAACAGGGATGGAAACAGATACGCAGTATTTT.

The genes are TRBV15 and TRBJ2-1, with 7 positions matching TRBD1. Germline V gives CDR1 LNHNV, CDR2 YYDKDF (reference sequence). Germline trimming cut 0 bases from V and 9 bases from J; bases unmatched to any gene: 8. This CDR3 spans 15 amino acids. Here the CDR3 reads CATSRDRVGGGEQFF. The CDR3 nucleotides are TGTGCCACCAGCAGAGATCGAGTAGGGGGCGGTGAGCAGTTCTTC.

In this sample, this clonotype turned up many times. The chain combines TRBV7-2 with TRBJ2-3; D possibly corresponds to TRBD1 (5 bases). Germline V gene lookup returns CDR1 SGHTA and CDR2 FQGNSA. V lost 4 bases and J 3 bases, leaving 17 bases between the germline ends. This CDR3 is 16 amino acids long. The CDR3 DNA is TGTGCCAGCAGCTCTAGACCAGACAGATCAACAGATACGCAGTATTTT. This gives the protein CASSSRPDRSTDTQYF.

This clonotype came up many times. CDR3 residues: CASSLVGQGGETQYF. In nucleotides, the CDR3 is TGTGCCAGCAGCTTAGTCGGACAGGGGGGAGAGACCCAGTACTTC. The rearrangement joins TRBV7-2 to TRBJ2-5; 10 bases agree with TRBD1. The CDR3 contains 15 residues. Germline assignment: CDR1 SGHTA and CDR2 FQGNSA. Unmatched junction bases numbered 3, after V lost 1 base and J lost 4 bases. The variable domain in full, completed from reference TRBV7-2 and TRBJ2-5, reads GAGVSQSPSNKVTEKGKDVELRCDPISGHTALYWYRQSLGQGLEFLIYFQGNSAPDKSGLPSDRFSAERTGGSVSTLTIQRTQQEDSAVYLCASSLVGQGGETQYFGPGTRLLVL.

In this sample, this clonotype turned up a few times. This CDR3 is CASTPGLAGGEQFF. Here the CDR3 DNA reads TGCGCCAGCACCCCGGGACTAGCAGGGGGTGAGCAGTTCTTC. The chain uses TRBV4-1 and TRBJ2-1; TRBD2 matches at 9 bases. Germline V lookup: CDR1 MGHRA, CDR2 YSYEKL. The CDR3 is made up of 14 amino acids. Germline trimming cut 7 bases from V and 9 bases from J; bases unmatched to any gene: 10.

This clonotype was found a few times. This chain links TRBV29-1 with TRBJ2-1, with D unclear. The CDR3 consists of 13 residues. Trimming took off 4 bases at V and 1 base at J, with 8 bases between the two ends. Germline values: CDR1 SQVTM, CDR2 ANQGSEA. This CDR3 reads CSVAPASYNEQFF. The CDR3 DNA reads as TGCAGCGTTGCTCCCGCTTCCTACAATGAGCAGTTCTTC.

In this sample, this clonotype turned up many times. V is TRBV28 and J is TRBJ2-7, with D possibly being TRBD1 (6 bases). This CDR3 spans 13 amino acids. Trimming took 8 bases from V and 2 from J, leaving 13 bases between them. Germline loops: CDR1 MDHEN, CDR2 SYDVKM. CDR3 in DNA: TGTGCCAGCGGATGGGACAATACCTACGAGCAGTACTTC. It encodes CASGWDNTYEQYF.

This chain connects TRBV4-1 to TRBJ1-3, with D tentatively TRBD1 (5 bases). Germline loops: CDR1 MGHRA, CDR2 YSYEKL. The CDR3 length is 14 residues. V was shortened by 8 bases and J by 4 bases, with 15 bases between the two germline ends. The CDR3 region is CASRRQGEGNTIYF. The DNA of the CDR3 is TGCGCCAGCCGGCGGCAGGGTGAGGGAAACACCATATATTTT.